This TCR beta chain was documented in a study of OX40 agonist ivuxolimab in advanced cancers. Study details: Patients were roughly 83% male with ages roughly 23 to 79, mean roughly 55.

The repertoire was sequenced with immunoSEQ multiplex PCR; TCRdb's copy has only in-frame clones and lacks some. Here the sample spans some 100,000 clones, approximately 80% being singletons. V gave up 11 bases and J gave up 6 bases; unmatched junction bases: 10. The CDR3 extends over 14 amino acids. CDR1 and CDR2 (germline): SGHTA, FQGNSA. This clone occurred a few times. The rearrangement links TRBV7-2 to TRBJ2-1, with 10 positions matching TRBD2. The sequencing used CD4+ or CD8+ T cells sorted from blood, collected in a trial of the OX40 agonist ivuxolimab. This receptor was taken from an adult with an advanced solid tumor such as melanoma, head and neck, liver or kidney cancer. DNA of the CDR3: TGTGCCGGTGAAGCGGGGGGGCCGGGCAATGAGCAGTTCTTC. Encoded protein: CAGEAGGPGNEQFF.